This T cell receptor (beta chain) derives from a study of shared clonotypes between healthy human individuals. Repertoires were generated with immunoSEQ multiplex PCR, while TCRdb's copy carries only in-frame clones and drops some. Of 2 million to 2.5 million clones listed, 92% are singletons. V lost 5 bases and J lost 0, with 15 bases in between. Germline assignment: CDR1 PRHDT and CDR2 FYEKMQ (reference sequence). The CDR3 is made up of 16 amino acids. The genes are TRBV13 and TRBJ2-3, with unresolved D. Sequenced: naive CD4+ T cells from PBMCs. Subset noted: CD45RA+ positively selected. The receptor was derived from a man aged 18 to 35 in good health. Some clones in this sample may be carry-over from other donors' samples. The CDR3 nucleotides are TGTGCCAGCAGCCATCAGCTCTCCGGGAGCACAGATACGCAGTATTTT. Residues: CASSHQLSGSTDTQYF. Using reference TRBV13 and TRBJ2-3 for the parts outside the CDR3, the full variable domain is AAGVIQSPRHLIKEKRETATLKCYPIPRHDTVYWYQQGPGQDPQFLISFYEKMQSDKGSIPDRFSAQQFSDYHSELNMSSLELGDSALYFCASSHQLSGSTDTQYFGPGTRLTVL.